By share, the clone carrying this T cell receptor beta chain ranks as medium-sized. The antigen is undetermined. Other DNA sequences in the same sample also yield this CDR3. Treatment specified: oral pan-JAK inhibitor, 5-10 mg twice daily. The CDR3 has 12 residues. Trimming took 9 bases from V and 2 from J, leaving 8 bases between them. Per germline, CDR1 LNHDA and CDR2 SQIVND (reference sequence). Reverse transcription of extracted RNA yielded cDNA, which provided the sequencing template. Using immunoSEQ multiplex PCR, the repertoire was profiled, and TCRdb retains in-frame clones only, with some absent. Among 150,000 to 200,000 clones listed, roughly 50% were seen once. This sample is drawn from a study of CD8+ T cells in alopecia areata. Study-wide points: Expanded CD8+ clones among the top 100, and scalp clonality, were significantly decreased by tofacitinib. Lesional scalp, especially alopecia totalis/universalis, showed higher clonality than normal scalp. Many expanded lesional clones persisted in scalp and blood during tofacitinib treatment.

The source of this sequence is a human donor with alopecia areata. The specimen was CD4+ T cells sorted from blood, collected around week 55, from a patient treated with tofacitinib. The chain is built from TRBV19 and TRBJ1-3; TRBD1 might be the D (6 bases). The CDR3 loop is CASRTAGNTIYF. The CDR3 DNA sequence: TGTGCCAGCCGGACAGCTGGAAACACCATATATTTT.